This T cell receptor (beta chain) was obtained from a study of T cell responses to AZD1222 COVID-19 vaccine. Broader study findings: There were mostly white British donors and more females than males, and clonal diversity was possibly underestimated. With two AZD1222 doses given, Spike-specific TCR breadth and depth both rose.

Only in-frame clones appear in the TCRdb table, and some are missing; sequencing was by immunoSEQ multiplex PCR. Of 78,000 or so clones detected, around three quarters appear once; the ten largest clones hold around 48%. This clone has a single count. Its antigen is as yet unknown. V gave up 4 bases and J gave up 5 bases; unmatched junction bases: 11. Germline V gene data show CDR1 as SGHTA and CDR2 as FQGNSA. There are 15 residues in the CDR3. Specimen: peripheral blood, collected 28 days after the second AZD1222 dose. This sequence originates from an adult who received the AZD1222 COVID-19 vaccine. This chain uses TRBV7-2 with TRBJ2-7; 7 bases match TRBD1. The CDR3 sequence is CASSSLDRARNEQYF. CDR3 sequence (DNA): TGTGCCAGCAGCTCTCTAGACAGGGCAAGGAACGAGCAGTACTTC.